This T cell receptor beta chain was sequenced in a study of blood T cell repertoires in COVID-19. Clones were sequenced by immunoSEQ multiplex PCR, and TCRdb holds only the in-frame ones, with some missing. The table records around 75,000 clones, approximately 84% of them present only once. V gave up 6 bases and J gave up 3 bases; unmatched junction bases: 5. This CDR3 has 13 residues. CDR1 is LNHDA, CDR2 SQIVND, per germline (reference sequence). This clone was counted only a few times. The rearrangement uses TRBV19 and TRBJ2-7; TRBD1 matches 7 bases. The origin of this receptor is a man over 45 with COVID-19, enrolled during active disease. Specimen: peripheral blood. CDR3 sequence (DNA): TGTGCCAGTAGAAAGACAGGGAACTACGAGCAGTACTTC. Protein product: CASRKTGNYEQYF.